A selection of T cell receptor beta chains follows, all from one sample in a study of T cell responses to AZD1222 COVID-19 vaccine. Assay used: immunoSEQ multiplex PCR; TCRdb lists only in-frame clones, some missing. The repertoire holds some 130,000 clones, with 88% as singletons. The source was peripheral blood, collected on day 0 of AZD1222 vaccination. These receptors came from an adult in good health. The CDR3 runs from the conserved cysteine through the conserved F or W. A D gene is named only where the DNA matches it firmly. Clone size is stated in some rows and not others, as once, few, many or a class when expanded.

V,D,J,size,DNA,CDR3
TRBV28,.,TRBJ2-2,.,TGTGCCAGCGGGTCCGGGGAGCTGTTTTTT,CASGSGELFF
TRBV7-2,TRBD1,TRBJ1-1,.,TGTGCCAGCAGCCCTAGGTACAGGGGGGCTGAAGCTTTCTTT,CASSPRYRGAEAFF
TRBV29-1,TRBD2,TRBJ2-1,.,TGCAGTACCGACTCTAGCGGGGTTTACAATGAGCAGTTCTTC,CSTDSSGVYNEQFF
TRBV7-2,.,TRBJ2-3,.,TGTGCCAGCGCTCGGATAGCGGGCACAGATACGCAGTATTTT,CASARIAGTDTQYF
TRBV5-1,.,TRBJ1-5,.,TGCGCCAGCAGCTTGGGGGAGAGCAATCAGCCCCAGCATTTT,CASSLGESNQPQHF
TRBV30,.,TRBJ2-1,.,TGTGCCTGGACCGTGGGGGTCGGGCGCAATGAGCAGTTCTTC,CAWTVGVGRNEQFF
TRBV25-1,.,TRBJ2-7,.,TGTGCCAGCAAAGGGACCTACGAGCAGTACTTC,CASKGTYEQYF
TRBV6-5,TRBD1,TRBJ1-1,once,TGTGCCAGCAGTTTGGGGACAGGGGGCACTGAAGCTTTCTTT,CASSLGTGGTEAFF
TRBV15,TRBD1,TRBJ2-7,.,TGTGCCACCAGCAGAGTTTATGGGACAGGGGGCGCGGACGAGCAGTACTTC,CATSRVYGTGGADEQYF
TRBV7-2,.,TRBJ1-3,.,TGTGCCAGCAGCTTAACCGCGGATTCCTCTGGAAACACCATATATTTT,CASSLTADSSGNTIYF